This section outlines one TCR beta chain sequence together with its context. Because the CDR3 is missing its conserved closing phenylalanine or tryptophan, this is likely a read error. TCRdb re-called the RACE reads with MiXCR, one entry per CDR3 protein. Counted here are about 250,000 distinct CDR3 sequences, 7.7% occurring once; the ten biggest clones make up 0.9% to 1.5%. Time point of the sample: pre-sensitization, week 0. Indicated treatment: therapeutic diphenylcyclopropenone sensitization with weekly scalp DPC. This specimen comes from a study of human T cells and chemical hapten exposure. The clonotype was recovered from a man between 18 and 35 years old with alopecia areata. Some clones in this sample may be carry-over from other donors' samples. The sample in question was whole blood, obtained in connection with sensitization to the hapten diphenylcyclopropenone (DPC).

The CDR3 nucleotides read TGTGCCAGCAGCATTTTAAGGGGGCAGAGGACTGAAGCTTTCTTA. Its protein product is CASSILRGQRTEAFL. The chain uses TRBV7-9 and TRBJ1-1; the match to TRBD1 covers 7 bases. Germline V gene sequence: CDR1 SEHNR, CDR2 FQNEAQ (reference sequence). Unmatched junction bases numbered 11, after V lost 5 bases and J lost 5 bases. The CDR3 is made up of 15 amino acids.